This T cell receptor (beta chain) was identified in a study of T cells in Graves' hyperthyroidism and ophthalmopathy. The CDR3 length is 15 residues. The V and J ends lost 0 bases and 7 bases respectively, with 13 bases between them. Germline-derived CDR1 and CDR2 are SGHRS and YFSETQ. Concerning this clonotype itself: What it binds is unknown.

Whole-study findings and limits: The blood repertoire included most of the expanded thyroid clonotypes above 0.001.

Amplification of TCR beta CDR3 regions used RNA as the template. With the HTBI primer set, the TCR CDR3 went through a first round of RT-PCR. MiXCR was run by TCRdb on the multiplex PCR reads, yielding one entry per CDR3 protein. The repertoire holds 250,000 or so distinct CDR3 sequences, with around 15% as singletons. The source of this sequence is a woman in her fifties or sixties with Graves' hyperthyroidism that later progressed to Graves' ophthalmopathy. V gene TRBV5-1 combines with J gene TRBJ2-2, with D perhaps matching TRBD1 (6 bases). The source material was blood. DNA for the CDR3: TGCGCCAGCAGCTTGGAAGGTCAGGGGTACGGGGAGCTGTTTTTT. It translates to CASSLEGQGYGELFF.